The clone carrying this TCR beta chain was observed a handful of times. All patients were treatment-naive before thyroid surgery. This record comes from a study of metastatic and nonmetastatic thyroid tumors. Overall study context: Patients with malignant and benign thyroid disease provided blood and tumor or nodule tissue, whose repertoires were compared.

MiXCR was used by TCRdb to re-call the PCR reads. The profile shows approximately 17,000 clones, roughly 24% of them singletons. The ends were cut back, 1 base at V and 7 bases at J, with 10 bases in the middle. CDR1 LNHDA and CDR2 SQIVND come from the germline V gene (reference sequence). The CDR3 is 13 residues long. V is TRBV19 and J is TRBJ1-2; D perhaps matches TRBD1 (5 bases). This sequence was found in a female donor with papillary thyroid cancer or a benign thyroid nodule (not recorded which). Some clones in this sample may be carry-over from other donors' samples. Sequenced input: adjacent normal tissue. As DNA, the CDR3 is TGTGCCAGTAGTATAGGGGGGGATCGTGGCTACACCTTC. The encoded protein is CASSIGGDRGYTF. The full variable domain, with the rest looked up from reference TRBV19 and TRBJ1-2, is DGGITQSPKYLFRKEGQNVTLSCEQNLNHDAMYWYRQDPGQGLRLIYYSQIVNDFQKGDIAEGYSVSREKKESFPLTVTSAQKNPTAFYLCASSIGGDRGYTFGSGTRLTVV.